The clone carrying this T cell receptor (beta chain) came up a few times. This entry is derived from a study of T cell responses to AZD1222 COVID-19 vaccine. With 3 bases clipped from V and 5 bases from J, the junction kept 4 bases outside the gene matches. This CDR3 spans 15 amino acids. Germline CDR1 and CDR2: KGHSH and LQKENI. The table came from immunoSEQ multiplex PCR; TCRdb's copy has only in-frame clones and leaves some out. The repertoire holds more than 110,000 clones, about 94% seen once, with just over 5% in the top ten. The receptor was isolated from an adult in good health. Sample: peripheral blood, taken on day 0 of AZD1222 vaccination. The rearrangement links TRBV18 to TRBJ2-2; the match to TRBD1 covers 9 bases. This CDR3 is CASSPDRGKTGELFF. The CDR3 DNA sequence: TGTGCCAGCTCACCGGACAGGGGCAAGACCGGGGAGCTGTTTTTT.